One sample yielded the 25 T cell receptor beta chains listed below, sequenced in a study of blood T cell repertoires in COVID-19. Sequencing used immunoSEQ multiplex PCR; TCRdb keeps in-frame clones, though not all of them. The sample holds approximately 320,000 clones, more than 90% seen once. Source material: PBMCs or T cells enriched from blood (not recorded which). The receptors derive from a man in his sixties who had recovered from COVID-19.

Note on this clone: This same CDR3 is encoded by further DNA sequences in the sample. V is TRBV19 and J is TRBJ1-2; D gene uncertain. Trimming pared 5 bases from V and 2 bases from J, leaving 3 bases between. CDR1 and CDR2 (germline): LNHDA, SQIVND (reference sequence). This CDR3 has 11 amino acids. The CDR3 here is CASSRNYGYTF. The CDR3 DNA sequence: TGTGCCAGTAGTCGGAACTATGGCTACACCTTC.

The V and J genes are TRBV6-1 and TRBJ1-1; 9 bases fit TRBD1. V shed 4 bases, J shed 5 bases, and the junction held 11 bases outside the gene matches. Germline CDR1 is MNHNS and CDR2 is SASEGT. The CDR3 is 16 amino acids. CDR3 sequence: CASSVGTQGASTEAFF. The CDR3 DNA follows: TGTGCCAGCAGTGTGGGGACACAGGGGGCAAGTACTGAAGCTTTCTTT.

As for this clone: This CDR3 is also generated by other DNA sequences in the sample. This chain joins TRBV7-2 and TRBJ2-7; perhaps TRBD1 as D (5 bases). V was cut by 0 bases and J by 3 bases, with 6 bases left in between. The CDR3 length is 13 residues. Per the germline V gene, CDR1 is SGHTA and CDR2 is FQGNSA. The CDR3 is CASSLARDYEQYF. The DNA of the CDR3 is TGTGCCAGCAGCTTAGCCAGGGACTACGAGCAGTACTTC.

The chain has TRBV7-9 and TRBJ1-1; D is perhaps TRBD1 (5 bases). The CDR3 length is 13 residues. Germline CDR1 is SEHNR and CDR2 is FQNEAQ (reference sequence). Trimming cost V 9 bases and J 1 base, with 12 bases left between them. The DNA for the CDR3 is TGTGCCAGTGGTAGACAGCCGAACACTGAAGCTTTCTTT. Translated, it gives CASGRQPNTEAFF.

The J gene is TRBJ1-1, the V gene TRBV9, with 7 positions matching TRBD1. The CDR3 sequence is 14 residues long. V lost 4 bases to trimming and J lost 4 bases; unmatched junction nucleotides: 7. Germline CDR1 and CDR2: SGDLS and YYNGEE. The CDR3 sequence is CASSPNRGGTEAFF. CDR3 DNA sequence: TGTGCCAGCAGCCCAAACAGGGGAGGCACTGAAGCTTTCTTT.

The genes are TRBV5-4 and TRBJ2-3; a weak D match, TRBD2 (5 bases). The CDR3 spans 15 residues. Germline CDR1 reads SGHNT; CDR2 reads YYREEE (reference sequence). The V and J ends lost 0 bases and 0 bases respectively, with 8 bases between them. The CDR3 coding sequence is TGTGCCAGCAGCTTGGGCGGGCCTAGCACAGATACGCAGTATTTT. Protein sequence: CASSLGGPSTDTQYF.

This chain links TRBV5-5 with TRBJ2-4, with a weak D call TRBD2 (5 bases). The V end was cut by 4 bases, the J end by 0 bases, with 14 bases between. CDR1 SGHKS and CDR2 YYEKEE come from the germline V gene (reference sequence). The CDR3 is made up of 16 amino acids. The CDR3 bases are TGTGCCAGCAGCCTGCAACCGGACTTAGCCAAAAACATTCAGTACTTC. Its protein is CASSLQPDLAKNIQYF.

The CDR3 here is CSVAGGPLSRTDTQYF. For the CDR3, the DNA is TGCAGCGTTGCTGGAGGACCACTATCACGCACAGATACGCAGTATTTT. This sequence joins TRBV29-1 and TRBJ2-3; TRBD2 is a possible D gene (5 bases). CDR1 and CDR2 from the germline V gene are SQVTM and ANQGSEA. The V and J ends lost 4 bases and 1 base respectively, with 18 bases between them. This CDR3 has 16 residues.

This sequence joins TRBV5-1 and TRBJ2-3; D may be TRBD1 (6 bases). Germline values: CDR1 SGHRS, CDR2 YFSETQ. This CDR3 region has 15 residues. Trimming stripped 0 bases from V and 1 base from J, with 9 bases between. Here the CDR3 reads CASSLVQGGTDTQYF. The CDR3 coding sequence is TGCGCCAGCAGCTTGGTACAGGGCGGCACAGATACGCAGTATTTT.

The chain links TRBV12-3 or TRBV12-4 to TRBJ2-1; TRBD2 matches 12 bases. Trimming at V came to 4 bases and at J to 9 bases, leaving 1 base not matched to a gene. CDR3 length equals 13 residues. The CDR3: CASSSLAGGEQFF. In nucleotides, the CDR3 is TGTGCCAGCAGTTCACTAGCGGGAGGTGAGCAGTTCTTC.

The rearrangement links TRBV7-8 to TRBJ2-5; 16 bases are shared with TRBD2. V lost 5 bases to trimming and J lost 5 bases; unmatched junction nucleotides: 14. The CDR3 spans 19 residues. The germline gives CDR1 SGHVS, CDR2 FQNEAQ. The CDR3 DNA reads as TGTGCCAGCAGCCACCCCTGGGGGACTAGCGGGGGGGCAGGGGAGACCCAGTACTTC. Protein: CASSHPWGTSGGAGETQYF.

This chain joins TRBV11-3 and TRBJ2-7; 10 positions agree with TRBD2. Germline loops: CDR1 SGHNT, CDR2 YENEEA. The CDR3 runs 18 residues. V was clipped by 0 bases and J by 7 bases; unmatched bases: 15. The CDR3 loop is CASSLEFYPSGSAGEQYF. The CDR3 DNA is TGTGCCAGCAGCTTAGAATTCTACCCTAGCGGGAGTGCGGGGGAGCAGTACTTC.

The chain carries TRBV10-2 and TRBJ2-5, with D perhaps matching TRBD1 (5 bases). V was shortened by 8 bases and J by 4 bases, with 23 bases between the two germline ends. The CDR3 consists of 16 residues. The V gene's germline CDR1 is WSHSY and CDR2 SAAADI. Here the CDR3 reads CASARAGAPGAETQYF. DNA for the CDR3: TGCGCCAGCGCCCGGGCTGGGGCTCCAGGAGCAGAGACCCAGTACTTC.

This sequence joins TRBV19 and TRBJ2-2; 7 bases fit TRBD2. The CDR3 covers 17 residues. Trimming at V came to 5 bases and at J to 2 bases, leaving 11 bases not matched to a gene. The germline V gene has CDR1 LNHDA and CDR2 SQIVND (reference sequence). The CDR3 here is CASSHSGGVENTGELFF. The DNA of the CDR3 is TGTGCCAGTAGTCACTCGGGGGGAGTAGAAAACACCGGGGAGCTGTTTTTT. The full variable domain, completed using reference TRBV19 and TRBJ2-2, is DGGITQSPKYLFRKEGQNVTLSCEQNLNHDAMYWYRQDPGQGLRLIYYSQIVNDFQKGDIAEGYSVSREKKESFPLTVTSAQKNPTAFYLCASSHSGGVENTGELFFGEGSRLTVL.

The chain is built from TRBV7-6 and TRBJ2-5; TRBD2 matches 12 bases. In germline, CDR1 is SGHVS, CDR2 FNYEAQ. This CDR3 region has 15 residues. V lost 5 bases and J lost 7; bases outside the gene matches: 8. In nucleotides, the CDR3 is TGTGCCAGCAGCCGGCGGGCACTAGCGGGAGGGACCCAGTACTTC. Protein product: CASSRRALAGGTQYF.

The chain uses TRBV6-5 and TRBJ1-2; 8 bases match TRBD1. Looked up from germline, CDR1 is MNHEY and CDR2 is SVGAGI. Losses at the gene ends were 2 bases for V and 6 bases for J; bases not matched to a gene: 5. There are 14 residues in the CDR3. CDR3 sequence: CASSYEGQGDGYTF. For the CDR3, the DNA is TGTGCCAGCAGTTACGAAGGACAGGGTGATGGCTACACCTTC.

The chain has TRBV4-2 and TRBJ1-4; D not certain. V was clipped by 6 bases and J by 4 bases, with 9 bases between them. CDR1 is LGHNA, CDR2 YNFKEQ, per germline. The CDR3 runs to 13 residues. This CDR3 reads CASSPSGNEKLFF. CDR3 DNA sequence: TGTGCCAGCAGTCCCTCCGGTAATGAAAAACTGTTTTTT.

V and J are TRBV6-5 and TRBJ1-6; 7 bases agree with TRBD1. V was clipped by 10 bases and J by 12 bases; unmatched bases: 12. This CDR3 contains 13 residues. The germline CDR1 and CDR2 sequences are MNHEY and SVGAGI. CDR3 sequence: CATSREGGIPLHF. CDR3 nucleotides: TGTGCCACGTCCAGGGAAGGGGGCATACCCCTCCACTTT.

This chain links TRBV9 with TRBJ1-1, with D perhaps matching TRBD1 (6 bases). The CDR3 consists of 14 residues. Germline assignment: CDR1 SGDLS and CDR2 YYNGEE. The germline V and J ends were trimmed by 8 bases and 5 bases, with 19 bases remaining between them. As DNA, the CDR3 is TGTGCCAGTAACAGGGAGTCTGGTGGGACTGAAGCTTTCTTT. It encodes CASNRESGGTEAFF.

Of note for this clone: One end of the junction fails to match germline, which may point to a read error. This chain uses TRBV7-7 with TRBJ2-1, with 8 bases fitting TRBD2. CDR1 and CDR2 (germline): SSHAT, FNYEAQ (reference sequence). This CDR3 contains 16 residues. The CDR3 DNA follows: TGTGCTAGCAGCCTCCGTGCGGGAGGAACATCGGTTGAGCAGTTCTTC. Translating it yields CASSLRAGGTSVEQFF.

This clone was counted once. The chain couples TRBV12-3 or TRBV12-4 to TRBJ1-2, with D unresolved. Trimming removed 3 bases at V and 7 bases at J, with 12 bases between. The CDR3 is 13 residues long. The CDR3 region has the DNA TGTGCCAGCAGTTTTCTACGATCTCCTGGCTACACCTTC. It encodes CASSFLRSPGYTF.

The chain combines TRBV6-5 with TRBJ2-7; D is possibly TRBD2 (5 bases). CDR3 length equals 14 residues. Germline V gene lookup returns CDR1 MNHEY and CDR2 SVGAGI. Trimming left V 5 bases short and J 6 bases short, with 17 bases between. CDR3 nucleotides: TGTGCCAGCAGTCTCCGGGGTGGGGTACGCGAGCAGTACTTC. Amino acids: CASSLRGGVREQYF.

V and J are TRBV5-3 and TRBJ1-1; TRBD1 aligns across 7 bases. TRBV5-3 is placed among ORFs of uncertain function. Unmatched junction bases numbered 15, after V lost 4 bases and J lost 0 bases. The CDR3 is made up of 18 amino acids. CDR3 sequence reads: CARSPPGTAAKMNTEAFF. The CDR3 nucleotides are TGTGCCAGAAGCCCCCCCGGGACAGCAGCTAAAATGAACACTGAAGCTTTCTTT.

The CDR3, as DNA: TGCGCCAGCAGCCAAACTAGCGGGAGTCAGTACGAGCAGTACTTC. Its protein is CASSQTSGSQYEQYF. The chain carries TRBV5-1 and TRBJ2-7; TRBD2 agrees at 11 bases. Per germline, CDR1 SGHRS and CDR2 YFSETQ. This CDR3 contains 15 residues. With V trimmed by 4 bases and J by 4 bases, 7 bases remained unmatched.

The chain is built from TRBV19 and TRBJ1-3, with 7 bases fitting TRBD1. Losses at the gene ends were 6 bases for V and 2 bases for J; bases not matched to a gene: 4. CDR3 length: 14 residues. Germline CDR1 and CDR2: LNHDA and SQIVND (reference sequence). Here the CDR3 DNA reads TGTGCCAGTAGGTTGACAGGGACTGGAAACACCATATATTTT. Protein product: CASRLTGTGNTIYF.